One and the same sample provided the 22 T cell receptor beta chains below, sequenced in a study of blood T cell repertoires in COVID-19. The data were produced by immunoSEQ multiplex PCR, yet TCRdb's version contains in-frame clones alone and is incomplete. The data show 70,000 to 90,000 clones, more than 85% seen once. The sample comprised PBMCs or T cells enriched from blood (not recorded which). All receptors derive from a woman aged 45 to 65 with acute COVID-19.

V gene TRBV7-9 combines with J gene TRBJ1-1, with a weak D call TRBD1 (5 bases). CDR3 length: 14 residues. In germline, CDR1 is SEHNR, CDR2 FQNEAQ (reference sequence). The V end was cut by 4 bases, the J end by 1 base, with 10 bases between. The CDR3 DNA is TGTGCCAGCAGCTCCTTCGGGGGGAACACTGAAGCTTTCTTT. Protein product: CASSSFGGNTEAFF.

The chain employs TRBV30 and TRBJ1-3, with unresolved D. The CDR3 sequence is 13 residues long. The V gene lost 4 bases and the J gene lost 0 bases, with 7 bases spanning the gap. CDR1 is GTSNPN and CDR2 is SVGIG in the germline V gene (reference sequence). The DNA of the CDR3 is TGTGCCTGGAAACTTAGCTCTGGAAACACCATATATTTT. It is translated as CAWKLSSGNTIYF. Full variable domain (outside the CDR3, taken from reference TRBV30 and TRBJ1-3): SQTIHQWPATLVQPVGSPLSLECTVEGTSNPNLYWYRQAAGRGLQLLFYSVGIGQISSEVPQNLSASRPQDRQFILSSKKLLLSDSGFYLCAWKLSSGNTIYFGEGSWLTVV.

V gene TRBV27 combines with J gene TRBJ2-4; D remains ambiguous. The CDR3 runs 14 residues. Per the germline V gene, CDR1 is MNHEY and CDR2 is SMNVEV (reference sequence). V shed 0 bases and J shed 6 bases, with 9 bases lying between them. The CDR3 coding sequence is TGTGCCAGCAGTTTATCACAGAGTGGAAACATTCAGTACTTC. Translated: CASSLSQSGNIQYF.

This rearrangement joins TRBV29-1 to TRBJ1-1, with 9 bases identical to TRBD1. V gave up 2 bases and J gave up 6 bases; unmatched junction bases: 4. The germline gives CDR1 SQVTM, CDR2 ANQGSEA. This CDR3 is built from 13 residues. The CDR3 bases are TGCAGCGTTGAATTGGACAGGGGCGCTGAAGCTTTCTTT. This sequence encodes CSVELDRGAEAFF.

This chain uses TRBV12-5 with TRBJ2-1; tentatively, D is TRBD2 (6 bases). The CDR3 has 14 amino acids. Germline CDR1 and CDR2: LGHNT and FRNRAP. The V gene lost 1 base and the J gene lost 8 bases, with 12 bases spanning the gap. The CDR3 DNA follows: TGTGCTAGTGGTTTGGGGACTACTAGCCATGAGCAGTTCTTC. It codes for CASGLGTTSHEQFF.

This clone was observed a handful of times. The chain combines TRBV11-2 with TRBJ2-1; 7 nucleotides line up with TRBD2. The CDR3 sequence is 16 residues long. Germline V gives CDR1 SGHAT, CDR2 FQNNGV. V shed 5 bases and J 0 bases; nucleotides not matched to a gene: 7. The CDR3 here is CASSPWGGSSYNEQFF. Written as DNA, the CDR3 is TGTGCCAGCAGCCCCTGGGGCGGGAGCTCCTACAATGAGCAGTTCTTC.

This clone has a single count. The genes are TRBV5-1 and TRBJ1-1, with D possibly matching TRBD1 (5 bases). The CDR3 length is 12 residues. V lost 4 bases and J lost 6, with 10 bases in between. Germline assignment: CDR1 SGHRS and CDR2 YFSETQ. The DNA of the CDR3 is TGCGCCAGCAGCCGCGAAGGGGCTGAAGCTTTCTTT. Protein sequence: CASSREGAEAFF.

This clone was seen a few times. The DNA of the CDR3 is TGTGCCAGCAGGCGTAAGAAACAGGGGCGAGAGCAGTACTTC. Amino acids: CASRRKKQGREQYF. The chain joins TRBV6-5 to TRBJ2-7; 7 bases fit TRBD1. The CDR3 contains 14 residues. The trim removed 6 bases at V and 7 bases at J, leaving 12 bases unmatched. Germline V gene data show CDR1 as MNHEY and CDR2 as SVGAGI.

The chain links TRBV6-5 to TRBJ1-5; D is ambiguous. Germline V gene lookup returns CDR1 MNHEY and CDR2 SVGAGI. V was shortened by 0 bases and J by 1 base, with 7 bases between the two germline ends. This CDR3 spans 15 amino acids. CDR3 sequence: CASSYSVRSNQPQHF. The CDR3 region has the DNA TGTGCCAGCAGTTACTCGGTCAGGAGCAATCAGCCCCAGCATTTT.

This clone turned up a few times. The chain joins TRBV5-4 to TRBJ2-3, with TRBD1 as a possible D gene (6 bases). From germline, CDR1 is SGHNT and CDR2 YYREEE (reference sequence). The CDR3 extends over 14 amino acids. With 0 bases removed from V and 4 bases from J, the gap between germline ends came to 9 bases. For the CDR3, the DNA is TGTGCCAGCAGCTTGGACAGGGTCGCAGATACGCAGTATTTT. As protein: CASSLDRVADTQYF. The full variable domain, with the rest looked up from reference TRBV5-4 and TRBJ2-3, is ETGVTQSPTHLIKTRGQQVTLRCSSQSGHNTVSWYQQALGQGPQFIFQYYREEENGRGNFPPRFSGLQFPNYSSELNVNALELDDSALYLCASSLDRVADTQYFGPGTRLTVL.

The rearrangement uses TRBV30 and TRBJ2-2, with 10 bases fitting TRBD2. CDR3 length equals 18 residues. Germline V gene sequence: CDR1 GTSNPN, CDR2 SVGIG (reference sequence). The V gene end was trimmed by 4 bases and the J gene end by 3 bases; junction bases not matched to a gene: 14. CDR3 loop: CAWTLGPSGSTDTGELFF. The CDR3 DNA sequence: TGTGCCTGGACTCTAGGTCCTAGCGGGAGTACCGACACCGGGGAGCTGTTTTTT.

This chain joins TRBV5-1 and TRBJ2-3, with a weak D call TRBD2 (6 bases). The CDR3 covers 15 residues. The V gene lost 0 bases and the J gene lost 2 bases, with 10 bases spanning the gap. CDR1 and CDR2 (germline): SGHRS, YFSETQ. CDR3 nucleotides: TGCGCCAGCAGCTTGGATGCGGGGCACACAGATACGCAGTATTTT. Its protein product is CASSLDAGHTDTQYF.

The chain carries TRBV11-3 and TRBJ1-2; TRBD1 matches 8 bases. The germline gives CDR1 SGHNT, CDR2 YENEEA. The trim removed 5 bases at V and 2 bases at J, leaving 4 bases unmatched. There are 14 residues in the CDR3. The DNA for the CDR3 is TGTGCCAGCAGCCGACAGGGGCCCAACTATGGCTACACCTTC. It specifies CASSRQGPNYGYTF.

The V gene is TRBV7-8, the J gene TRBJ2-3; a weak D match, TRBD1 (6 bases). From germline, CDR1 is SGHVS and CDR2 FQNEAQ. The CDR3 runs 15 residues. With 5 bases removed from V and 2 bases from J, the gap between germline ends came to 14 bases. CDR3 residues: CASSLTGQFTDTQYF. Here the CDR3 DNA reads TGTGCCAGCAGCCTAACCGGACAGTTCACAGATACGCAGTATTTT.

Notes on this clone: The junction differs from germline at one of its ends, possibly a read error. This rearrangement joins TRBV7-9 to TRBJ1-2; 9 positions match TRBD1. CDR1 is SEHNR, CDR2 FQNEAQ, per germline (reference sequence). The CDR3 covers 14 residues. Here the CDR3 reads CANSLGTGPGGYTF. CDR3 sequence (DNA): TGTGCCAACAGCTTAGGGACAGGGCCCGGGGGCTACACCTTC.

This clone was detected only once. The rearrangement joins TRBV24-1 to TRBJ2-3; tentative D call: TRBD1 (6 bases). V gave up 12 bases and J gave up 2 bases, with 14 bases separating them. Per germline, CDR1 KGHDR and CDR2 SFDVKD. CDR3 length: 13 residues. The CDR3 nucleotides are TGTGCCGCCTCTGGACAGTCCACAGATACGCAGTATTTT. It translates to CAASGQSTDTQYF.

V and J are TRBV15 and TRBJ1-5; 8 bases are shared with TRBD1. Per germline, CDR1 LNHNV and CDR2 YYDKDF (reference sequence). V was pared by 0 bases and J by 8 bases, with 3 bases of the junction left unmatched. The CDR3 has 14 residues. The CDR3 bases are TGTGCCACCAGCAGAGACTTACAGGGGGAGCCCCAGCATTTT. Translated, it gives CATSRDLQGEPQHF.

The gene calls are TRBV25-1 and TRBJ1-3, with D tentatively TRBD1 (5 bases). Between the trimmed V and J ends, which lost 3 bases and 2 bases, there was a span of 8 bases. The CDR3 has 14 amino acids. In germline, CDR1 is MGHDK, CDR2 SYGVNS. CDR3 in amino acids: CASSEGGAGNTIYF. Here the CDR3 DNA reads TGTGCCAGCAGTGAGGGGGGGGCTGGAAACACCATATATTTT.

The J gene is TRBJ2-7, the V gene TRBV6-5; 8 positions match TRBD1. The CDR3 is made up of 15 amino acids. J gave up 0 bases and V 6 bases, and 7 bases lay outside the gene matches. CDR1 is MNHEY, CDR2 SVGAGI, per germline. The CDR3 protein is CASRLTGVASYEQYF. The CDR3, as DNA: TGTGCCAGCAGGTTGACAGGGGTGGCCTCCTACGAGCAGTACTTC.

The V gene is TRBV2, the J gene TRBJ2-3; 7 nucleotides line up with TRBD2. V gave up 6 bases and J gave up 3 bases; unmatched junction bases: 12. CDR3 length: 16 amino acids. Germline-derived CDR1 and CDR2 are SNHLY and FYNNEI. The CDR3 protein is CASSPRTRPFTDTQYF. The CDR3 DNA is TGTGCCAGCAGCCCCAGGACTAGACCTTTTACAGATACGCAGTATTTT. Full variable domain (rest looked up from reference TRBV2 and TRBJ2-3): EPEVTQTPSHQVTQMGQEVILRCVPISNHLYFYWYRQILGQKVEFLVSFYNNEISEKSEIFDDQFSVERPDGSNFTLKIRSTKLEDSAMYFCASSPRTRPFTDTQYFGPGTRLTVL.

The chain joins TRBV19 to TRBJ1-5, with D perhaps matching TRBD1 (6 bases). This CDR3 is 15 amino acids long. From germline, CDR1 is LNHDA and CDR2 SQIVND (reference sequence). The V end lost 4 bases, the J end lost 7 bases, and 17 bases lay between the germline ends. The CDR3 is CASSTQGSRGQPQHF. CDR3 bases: TGTGCCAGTAGTACACAGGGTTCACGAGGACAGCCCCAGCATTTT. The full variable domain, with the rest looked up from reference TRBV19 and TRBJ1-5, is DGGITQSPKYLFRKEGQNVTLSCEQNLNHDAMYWYRQDPGQGLRLIYYSQIVNDFQKGDIAEGYSVSREKKESFPLTVTSAQKNPTAFYLCASSTQGSRGQPQHFGDGTRLSIL.

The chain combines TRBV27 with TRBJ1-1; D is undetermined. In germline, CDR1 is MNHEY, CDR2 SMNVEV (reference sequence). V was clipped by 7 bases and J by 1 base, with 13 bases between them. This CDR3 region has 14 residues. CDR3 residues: CASTSVSENTEAFF. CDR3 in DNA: TGTGCCAGCACCTCGGTCAGCGAGAACACTGAAGCTTTCTTT.